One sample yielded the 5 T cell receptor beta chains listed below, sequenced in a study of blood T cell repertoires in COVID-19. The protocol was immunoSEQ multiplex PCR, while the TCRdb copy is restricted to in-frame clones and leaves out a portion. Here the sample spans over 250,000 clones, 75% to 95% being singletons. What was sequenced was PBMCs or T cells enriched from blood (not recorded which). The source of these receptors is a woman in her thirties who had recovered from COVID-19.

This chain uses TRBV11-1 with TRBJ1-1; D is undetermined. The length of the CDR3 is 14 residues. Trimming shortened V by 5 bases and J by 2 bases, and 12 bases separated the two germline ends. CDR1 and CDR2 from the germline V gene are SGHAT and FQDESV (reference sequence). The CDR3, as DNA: TGTGCCAGCAGCCCAAATGCGGTAAACACTGAAGCTTTCTTT. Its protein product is CASSPNAVNTEAFF.

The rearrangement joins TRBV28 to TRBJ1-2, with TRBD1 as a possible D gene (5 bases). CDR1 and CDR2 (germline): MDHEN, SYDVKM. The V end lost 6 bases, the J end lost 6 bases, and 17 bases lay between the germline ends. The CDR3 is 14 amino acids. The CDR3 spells CASRTGGERDGYTF. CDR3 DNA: TGTGCCAGCAGGACCGGGGGGGAAAGGGATGGCTACACCTTC.

The CDR3 coding sequence is TGCAGCGTTGAAGTTCCGGGGTCCTACGAGCAGTACTTC. Translated, it gives CSVEVPGSYEQYF. The chain joins TRBV29-1 to TRBJ2-7; D is possibly TRBD2 (5 bases). Germline V gene sequence: CDR1 SQVTM, CDR2 ANQGSEA. V was clipped by 1 base and J by 1 base, with 8 bases between them. The CDR3 runs to 13 residues.

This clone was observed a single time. CDR3 in amino acids: CAISESDRLFSYEQYF. The CDR3 bases are TGTGCCATCAGTGAGTCAGACAGGCTCTTCTCCTACGAGCAGTACTTC. The genes are TRBV10-3 and TRBJ2-7; a weak D match, TRBD1 (6 bases). V was pared by 0 bases and J by 0 bases, with 12 bases between. The CDR3 is 16 amino acids. Germline CDR1 ENHRY, CDR2 SYGVKD.

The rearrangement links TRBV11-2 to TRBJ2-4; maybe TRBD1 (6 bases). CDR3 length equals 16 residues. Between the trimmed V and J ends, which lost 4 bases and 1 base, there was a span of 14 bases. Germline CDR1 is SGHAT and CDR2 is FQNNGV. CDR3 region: CASSYATGLAKNIQYF. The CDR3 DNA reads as TGTGCCAGCAGCTACGCTACAGGGTTGGCCAAAAACATTCAGTACTTC.